The present entry profiles one T cell receptor (beta chain) with its context. This entry belongs to a study of blood T cell repertoires in COVID-19. Generated by immunoSEQ multiplex PCR, the TCRdb table keeps only in-frame clones and is missing some. The sample holds some 460,000 clones, about nine tenths seen once. V lost 3 bases to trimming and J lost 3 bases; unmatched junction nucleotides: 13. The CDR3 length is 17 residues. Germline V gene data show CDR1 as SGHNT and CDR2 as YYREEE (reference sequence). In assigning cohorts, the study relied on participant-reported clinical history. The V call is TRBV5-4, the J call TRBJ1-1; 8 nucleotides line up with TRBD1. What was sequenced was PBMCs or T cells enriched from blood (not recorded which). This receptor was taken from a woman under 30 who had recovered from COVID-19. The CDR3 DNA is TGTGCCAGCAGCTCCCAGAGAAACAGGGGGTCGGACACTGAAGCTTTCTTT. Amino acids: CASSSQRNRGSDTEAFF. The full variable domain, with the rest looked up from reference TRBV5-4 and TRBJ1-1, is ETGVTQSPTHLIKTRGQQVTLRCSSQSGHNTVSWYQQALGQGPQFIFQYYREEENGRGNFPPRFSGLQFPNYSSELNVNALELDDSALYLCASSSQRNRGSDTEAFFGQGTRLTVV.